Presented here are 8 T cell receptor beta chains from one specimen sequenced in a study of cytotoxic CD8 clonotypes in ibrutinib-treated CLL. Assay: immunoSEQ multiplex PCR; the TCRdb copy retains only in-frame clones and omits some. Of tens of thousands of clones listed, roughly 80% are singletons. Sequenced material: PBMCs, taken after 24 months of ibrutinib treatment. The receptor source for this set is a human donor with chronic lymphocytic leukemia.

This clone was found once. The chain is built from TRBV2 and TRBJ1-2; D not resolved. From germline, CDR1 is SNHLY and CDR2 FYNNEI. The CDR3 runs 15 residues. Trimming removed 5 bases from V and 1 base from J, with 14 bases in between. CDR3 bases: TGTGCCAGCAGTCCATCCCCCGGGTTTAACTATGGCTACACCTTC. Its translation: CASSPSPGFNYGYTF.

V and J are TRBV27 and TRBJ2-5, with a tentative D call TRBD2 (6 bases). V lost 2 bases and J 6 bases, leaving 13 bases between the germline ends. Germline V CDR1 and CDR2: MNHEY, SMNVEV (reference sequence). There are 14 residues in the CDR3. CDR3 sequence: CASSLAGGVKTQYF. CDR3 DNA sequence: TGTGCCAGCAGTTTAGCCGGCGGGGTGAAGACCCAGTACTTC.

The chain uses TRBV5-1 and TRBJ2-7; 10 bases agree with TRBD2. Per the germline V gene, CDR1 is SGHRS and CDR2 is YFSETQ. Trimming took 4 bases from V and 3 from J; bases not matched to a gene: 7. This CDR3 has 15 amino acids. The CDR3 protein is CASSLEASGSYEQYF. The CDR3 bases are TGCGCCAGCAGCCTGGAGGCTAGCGGGAGCTACGAGCAGTACTTC.

This chain uses TRBV7-9 with TRBJ1-4; TRBD1 matches at 9 bases. The J segment lost 8 bases and the V segment lost 3 bases, leaving 7 bases of the junction unmatched. CDR1 SEHNR and CDR2 FQNEAQ come from the germline V gene (reference sequence). CDR3 length: 15 residues. The CDR3 coding sequence is TGTGCCAGCAGCTTCCCGGGACAGGGCTACGAAAAACTGTTTTTT. Its translation is CASSFPGQGYEKLFF.

The genes are TRBV28 and TRBJ2-7; no clear D gene. Germline loops: CDR1 MDHEN, CDR2 SYDVKM. The CDR3 spans 12 residues. V lost 3 bases and J lost 3, with 6 bases in between. The CDR3 DNA follows: TGTGCCAGCAGTTTGGGCAGCTACGAGCAGTACTTC. It codes for CASSLGSYEQYF.

The V call is TRBV7-3, the J call TRBJ2-5; D is possibly TRBD2 (5 bases). Germline V CDR1 and CDR2: SGHTA, FQGTGA. Trimming shortened V by 2 bases and J by 0 bases, and 7 bases separated the two germline ends. This CDR3 contains 14 residues. The CDR3 here is CASSLSGNQETQYF. The CDR3, as DNA: TGTGCCAGCAGCTTATCGGGGAACCAAGAGACCCAGTACTTC.

In this sample, this clone turned up once. The chain couples TRBV5-1 to TRBJ2-3; TRBD2 aligns across 8 bases. This CDR3 comprises 15 residues. Germline V lookup: CDR1 SGHRS, CDR2 YFSETQ. The J segment lost 1 base and the V segment lost 3 bases, leaving 4 bases of the junction unmatched. The CDR3 spells CASSSAGVGTDTQYF. The CDR3 DNA sequence: TGCGCCAGCAGCTCAGCGGGAGTCGGCACAGATACGCAGTATTTT.

A single count supports this clone. The chain carries TRBV4-1 and TRBJ2-1, with no clear D. Trimming removed 2 bases at V and 5 bases at J, with 22 bases between. This CDR3 has 18 amino acids. Germline V gives CDR1 MGHRA, CDR2 YSYEKL. This chain's CDR3 is CASSQFSLPTPIDNEQFF. The CDR3 bases are TGCGCCAGCAGCCAATTTTCTCTGCCAACGCCAATAGACAATGAGCAGTTCTTC.